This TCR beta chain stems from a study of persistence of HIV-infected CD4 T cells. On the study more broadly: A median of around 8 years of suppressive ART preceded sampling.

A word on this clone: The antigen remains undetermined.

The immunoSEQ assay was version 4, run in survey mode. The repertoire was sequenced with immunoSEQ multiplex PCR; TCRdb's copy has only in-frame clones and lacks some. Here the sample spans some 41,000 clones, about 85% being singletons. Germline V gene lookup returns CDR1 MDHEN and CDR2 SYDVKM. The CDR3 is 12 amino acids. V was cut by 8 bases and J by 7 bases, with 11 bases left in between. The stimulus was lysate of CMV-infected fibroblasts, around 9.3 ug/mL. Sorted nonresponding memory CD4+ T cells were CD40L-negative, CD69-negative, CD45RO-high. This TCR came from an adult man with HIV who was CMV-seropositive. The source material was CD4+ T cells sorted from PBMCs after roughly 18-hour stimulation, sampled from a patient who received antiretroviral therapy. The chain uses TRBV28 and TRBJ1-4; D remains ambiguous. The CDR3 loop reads CASALRGEKLFF. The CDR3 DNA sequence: TGTGCCAGCGCTTTGAGAGGTGAAAAACTGTTTTTT.